The following is a T cell receptor beta chain sequence with its context. Its antigen is unknown. Qualities for individual bases were not recorded, and no much larger clone is one base off. This entry is derived from a study of TIL therapy for anti-PD-1-resistant metastatic lung cancer listed by TCRdb under 2021. Regarding the study in general: Before any PD-1/PD-L1 blockade was given, tumors were harvested, nivolumab was then administered, and patients who progressed went on to receive lymphodepletion, an infusion of expanded TIL, and IL-2. Enrolled patients had a median age of around 58 years (range 38-75) and a median tumor PD-L1 proportion score of approximately 6.2%. The cohort was predominantly lung adenocarcinoma, with a handful of EGFR-mutant and two ALK-rearranged tumors, and half of patients were current or former smokers. Across the cohort, whole-exome sequencing showed a median non-synonymous tumor mutation burden of 1.5 mutations per megabase. Tumor and peripheral blood T cell receptor beta sequencing was used to track clonotypes across tumor, expanded TIL product and serial blood samples. What the study reported, not specific to this receptor: The cohort was highly selected, with more treatment-naive, never-smoker and oncogene-addicted patients than typical, limiting generalizability. The baseline peripheral repertoire was partially replaced by infused TIL clonotypes, which then decayed over months, and persistence showed no apparent association with response. The study protocol defined all tumor marker inferences as exploratory.

TCR beta CDR3 regions were amplified from genomic DNA with the immunoSEQ v3 hsTCRB kit using bias-controlled multiplex PCR. The TCR libraries were sequenced on an Illumina NextSeq 500 to about 2.1 million read pairs for survey level or about 4.5-6 million read pairs for deep level. As for how the authors treated the data: The immunoSEQ Analyzer software assigned V, D and J genes, filtered out non-productive sequences, and reported clonality. Repertoires were compared by productive Simpson clonality and by the Morisita overlap index of productive TRB rearrangements between infused TIL and blood. Absolute clonotype counts in blood were estimated as lymphocyte count times CD3+ fraction times the clone's productive frequency. TCRdb obtained this table from immuneACCESS and retained in-frame rearrangements with V and J assigned. These tables miss some clones; where compared with another copy, unresolved V genes account for less than half of the shortfall, and the remainder is unexplained. The V and J calls and clone size are taken from that table; D and trimming were inferred from the DNA. The sample contains 60,000 or so clones, about 69% of them found a single time. Approximately 7% of the sample is taken by the ten largest.

Explained via the paper, the time point label denotes: pre-treatment sample, taken before nivolumab and TIL therapy. Adults with stage 4 NSCLC were enrolled from 2017 to early 2020 in a dual-center phase I trial. Samples were obtained from a single-arm, open-label phase I trial in which tumor-infiltrating lymphocyte therapy with nivolumab was evaluated in advanced non-small cell lung cancer. Blood mononuclear cells from EDTA tubes were isolated by Ficoll gradient, snap-frozen as pellets, and DNA was extracted with a Qiagen mini-prep kit. CDR1 and CDR2 were assigned from the germline V gene (reference sequence) as SEHNR and FQNEAQ. Spanning cysteine to phenylalanine, the CDR3 consists of 14 amino acids. The kept DNA is CDR3 alone, 42 bases in frame from the first base. The germline V and J ends show losses of 5 bases and 8 bases respectively, and no gene match explains 11 bases of the junction.

Sample: blood, taken at baseline. The TCR was taken from a person aged 30 to 80 with non-small cell lung cancer. The rearranged segments are TRBV7-9 and TRBJ1-2, and 7 junction bases match TRBD1. The CDR3 protein: CASSHGTETSGYTF. The sequenced DNA is TGTGCCAGCAGCCACGGGACAGAAACATCCGGCTACACCTTC.